The source of this T cell receptor beta chain is a study of blood T cells in healthy people across ages. A second PCR of 7 to 11 cycles used a sample-barcoded 5' primer and a J-beta primer mix. Carrying 12 random nucleotides, a template-switch adaptor labeled each individual cDNA molecule. TCRdb re-called the 5' RACE reads through MiXCR, storing one row per CDR3 protein. The table shows some 900,000 distinct CDR3 sequences, with around 49% occurring only once. This clonotype has ten or more counts. The CDR3 runs to 15 residues. Germline loops: CDR1 MGHRA, CDR2 YSYEKL. The ends were cut back, 2 bases at V and 1 base at J, with 11 bases in the middle. Each donor had around 9.2 milliliters of peripheral blood drawn.

The TCR was taken from a man aged 25 to 45 in good health. The chain is built from TRBV4-1 and TRBJ2-5; D is undetermined. The specimen was blood. Here the CDR3 DNA reads TGCGCCAGCAGCCAATCTGTCGGTGCCCAAGAGACCCAGTACTTC. This sequence encodes CASSQSVGAQETQYF.